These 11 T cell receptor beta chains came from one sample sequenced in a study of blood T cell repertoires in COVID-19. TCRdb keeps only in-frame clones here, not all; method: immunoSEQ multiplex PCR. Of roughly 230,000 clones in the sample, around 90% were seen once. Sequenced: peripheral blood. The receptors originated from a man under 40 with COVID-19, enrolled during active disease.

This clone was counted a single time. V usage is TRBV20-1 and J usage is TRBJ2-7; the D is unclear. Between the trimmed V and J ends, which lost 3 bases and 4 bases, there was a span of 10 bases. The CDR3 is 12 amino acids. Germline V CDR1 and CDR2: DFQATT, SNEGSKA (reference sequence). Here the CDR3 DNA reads TGCAGTGCTAGTGGGCGGAATTACGAGCAGTACTTC. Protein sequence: CSASGRNYEQYF.

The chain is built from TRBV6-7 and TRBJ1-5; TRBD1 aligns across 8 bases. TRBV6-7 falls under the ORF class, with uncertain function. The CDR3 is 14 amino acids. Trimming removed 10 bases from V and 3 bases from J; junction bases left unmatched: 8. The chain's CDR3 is CAIPTGEDNQPQHF. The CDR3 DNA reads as TGTGCCATCCCGACAGGGGAAGACAATCAGCCCCAGCATTTT.

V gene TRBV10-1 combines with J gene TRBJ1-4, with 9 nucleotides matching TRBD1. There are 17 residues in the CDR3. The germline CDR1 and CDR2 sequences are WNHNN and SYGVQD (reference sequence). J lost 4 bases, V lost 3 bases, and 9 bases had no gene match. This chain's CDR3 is CASSDSGQGMNNEKLFF. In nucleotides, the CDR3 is TGCGCCAGCAGTGACTCCGGACAGGGGATGAATAATGAAAAACTGTTTTTT.

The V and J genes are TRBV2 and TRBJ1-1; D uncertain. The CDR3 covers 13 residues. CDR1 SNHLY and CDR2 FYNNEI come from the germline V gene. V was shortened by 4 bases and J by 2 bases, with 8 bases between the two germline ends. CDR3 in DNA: TGTGCCAGCAGTGGTACACGAAACACTGAAGCTTTCTTT. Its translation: CASSGTRNTEAFF.

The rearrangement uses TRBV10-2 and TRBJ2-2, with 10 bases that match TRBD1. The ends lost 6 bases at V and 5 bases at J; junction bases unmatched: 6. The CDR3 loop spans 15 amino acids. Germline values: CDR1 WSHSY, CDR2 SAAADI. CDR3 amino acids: CASRDTGQGTGELFF. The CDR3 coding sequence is TGCGCCAGCAGGGATACGGGACAGGGGACCGGGGAGCTGTTTTTT.

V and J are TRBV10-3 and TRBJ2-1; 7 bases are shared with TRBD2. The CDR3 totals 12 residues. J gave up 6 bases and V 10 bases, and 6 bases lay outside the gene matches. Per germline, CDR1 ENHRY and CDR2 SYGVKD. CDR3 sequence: CATTGGGNEQFF. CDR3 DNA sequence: TGTGCCACCACTGGGGGGGGCAATGAGCAGTTCTTC.

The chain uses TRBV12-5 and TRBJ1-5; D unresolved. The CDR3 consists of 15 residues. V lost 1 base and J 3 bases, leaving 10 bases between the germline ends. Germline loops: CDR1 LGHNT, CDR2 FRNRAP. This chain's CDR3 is CASGLEAGDNQPQHF. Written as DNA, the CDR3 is TGTGCTAGTGGTTTGGAGGCCGGAGACAATCAGCCCCAGCATTTT.

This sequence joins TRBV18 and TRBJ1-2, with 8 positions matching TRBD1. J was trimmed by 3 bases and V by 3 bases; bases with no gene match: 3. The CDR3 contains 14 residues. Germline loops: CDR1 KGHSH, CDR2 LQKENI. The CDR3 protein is CASSPSTGDYGYTF. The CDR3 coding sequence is TGTGCCAGCTCACCGTCGACAGGGGACTATGGCTACACCTTC. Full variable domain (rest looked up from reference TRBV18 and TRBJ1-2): NAGVMQNPRHLVRRRGQEARLRCSPMKGHSHVYWYRQLPEEGLKFMVYLQKENIIDESGMPKERFSAEFPKEGPSILRIQQVVRGDSAAYFCASSPSTGDYGYTFGSGTRLTVV.

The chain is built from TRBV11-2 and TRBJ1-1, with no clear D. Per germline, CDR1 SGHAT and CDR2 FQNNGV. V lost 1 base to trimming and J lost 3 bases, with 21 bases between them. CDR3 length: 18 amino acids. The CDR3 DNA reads TGTGCCAGCAGCTTAGGCCCGGGGAACGGTGGGAGGGACACTGAAGCTTTCTTT. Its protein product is CASSLGPGNGGRDTEAFF.

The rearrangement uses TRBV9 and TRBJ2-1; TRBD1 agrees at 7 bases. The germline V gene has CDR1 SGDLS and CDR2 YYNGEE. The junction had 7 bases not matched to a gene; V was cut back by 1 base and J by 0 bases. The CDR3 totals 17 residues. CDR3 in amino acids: CASSVSDGQVSYNEQFF. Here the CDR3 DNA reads TGTGCCAGCAGCGTATCGGACGGACAGGTCTCCTACAATGAGCAGTTCTTC.

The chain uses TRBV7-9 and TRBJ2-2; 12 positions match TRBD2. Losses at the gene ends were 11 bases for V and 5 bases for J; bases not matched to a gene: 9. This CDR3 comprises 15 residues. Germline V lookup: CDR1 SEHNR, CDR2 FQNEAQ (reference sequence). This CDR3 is CAGFRLAGATGELFF. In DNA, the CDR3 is TGTGCCGGGTTTCGACTAGCGGGAGCTACCGGGGAGCTGTTTTTT. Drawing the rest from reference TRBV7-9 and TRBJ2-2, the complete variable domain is DTGVSQNPRHKITKRGQNVTFRCDPISEHNRLYWYRQTLGQGPEFLTYFQNEAQLEKSRLLSDRFSAERPKGSFSTLEIQRTEQGDSAMYLCAGFRLAGATGELFFGEGSRLTVL.